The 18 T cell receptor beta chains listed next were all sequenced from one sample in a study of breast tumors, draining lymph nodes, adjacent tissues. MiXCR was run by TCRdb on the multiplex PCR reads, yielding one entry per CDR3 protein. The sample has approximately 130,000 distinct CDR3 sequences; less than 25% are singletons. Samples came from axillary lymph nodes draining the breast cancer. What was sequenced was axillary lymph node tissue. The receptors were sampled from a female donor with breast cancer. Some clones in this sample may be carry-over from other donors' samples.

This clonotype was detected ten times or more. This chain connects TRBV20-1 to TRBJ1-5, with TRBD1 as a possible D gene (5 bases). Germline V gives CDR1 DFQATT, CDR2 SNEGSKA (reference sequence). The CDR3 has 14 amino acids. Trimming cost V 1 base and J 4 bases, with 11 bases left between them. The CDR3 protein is CSARGAGRNQPQHF. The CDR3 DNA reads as TGCAGTGCTAGAGGAGCAGGGCGGAATCAGCCCCAGCATTTT.

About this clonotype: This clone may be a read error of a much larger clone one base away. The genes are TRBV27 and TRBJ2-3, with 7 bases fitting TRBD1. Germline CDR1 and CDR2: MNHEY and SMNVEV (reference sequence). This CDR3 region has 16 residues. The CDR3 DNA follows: TGTGCCAGCAGTCCACGTCGACAGGGCAGCACAGATACGCGGTATTTT. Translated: CASSPRRQGSTDTRYF.

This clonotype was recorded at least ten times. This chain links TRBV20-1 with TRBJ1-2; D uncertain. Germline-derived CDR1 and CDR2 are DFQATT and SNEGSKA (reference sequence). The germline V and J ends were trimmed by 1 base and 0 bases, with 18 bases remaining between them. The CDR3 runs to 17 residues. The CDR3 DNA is TGCAGTGCTAGAGTTAACCGGGCCGCCGATTCTAACTATGGCTACACCTTC. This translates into CSARVNRAADSNYGYTF.

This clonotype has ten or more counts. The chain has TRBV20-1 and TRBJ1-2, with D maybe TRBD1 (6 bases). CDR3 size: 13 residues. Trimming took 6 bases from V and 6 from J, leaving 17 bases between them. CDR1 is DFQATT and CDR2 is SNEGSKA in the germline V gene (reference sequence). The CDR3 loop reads CSARDTSLDGYTF. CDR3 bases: TGCAGTGCGAGGGACACCTCATTGGATGGCTACACCTTC.

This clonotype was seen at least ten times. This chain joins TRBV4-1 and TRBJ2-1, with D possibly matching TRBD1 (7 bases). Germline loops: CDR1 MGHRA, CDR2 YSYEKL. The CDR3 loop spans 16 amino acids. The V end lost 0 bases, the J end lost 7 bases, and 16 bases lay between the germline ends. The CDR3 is CASSQDRTGGWNEQFF. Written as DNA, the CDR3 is TGCGCCAGCAGCCAAGATCGGACAGGAGGGTGGAATGAGCAGTTCTTC.

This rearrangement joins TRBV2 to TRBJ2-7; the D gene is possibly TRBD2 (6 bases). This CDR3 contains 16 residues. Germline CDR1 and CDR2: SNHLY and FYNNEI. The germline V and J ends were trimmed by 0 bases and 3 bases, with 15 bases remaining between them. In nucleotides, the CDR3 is TGTGCCAGCAGTGAAGCATTAGCGGCGGTGGGCTACGAGCAGTACTTC. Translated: CASSEALAAVGYEQYF. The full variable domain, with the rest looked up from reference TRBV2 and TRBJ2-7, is EPEVTQTPSHQVTQMGQEVILRCVPISNHLYFYWYRQILGQKVEFLVSFYNNEISEKSEIFDDQFSVERPDGSNFTLKIRSTKLEDSAMYFCASSEALAAVGYEQYFGPGTRLTVT.

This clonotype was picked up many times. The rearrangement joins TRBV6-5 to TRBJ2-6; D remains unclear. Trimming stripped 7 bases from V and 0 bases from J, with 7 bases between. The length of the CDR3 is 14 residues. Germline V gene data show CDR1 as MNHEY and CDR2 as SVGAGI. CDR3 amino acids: CASNPGSGANVLTF. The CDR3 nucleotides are TGTGCCAGCAACCCCGGCTCTGGGGCCAACGTCCTGACTTTC.

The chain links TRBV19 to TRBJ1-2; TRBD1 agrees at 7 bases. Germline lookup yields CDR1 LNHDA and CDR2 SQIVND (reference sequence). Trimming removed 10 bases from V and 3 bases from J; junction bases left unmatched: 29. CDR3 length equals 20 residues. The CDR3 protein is CATPTPPGTVFSRVDYGYTF. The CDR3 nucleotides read TGTGCCACCCCTACCCCCCCCGGGACAGTCTTTTCGCGTGTCGACTATGGCTACACCTTC. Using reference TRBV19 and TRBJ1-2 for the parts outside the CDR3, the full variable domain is DGGITQSPKYLFRKEGQNVTLSCEQNLNHDAMYWYRQDPGQGLRLIYYSQIVNDFQKGDIAEGYSVSREKKESFPLTVTSAQKNPTAFYLCATPTPPGTVFSRVDYGYTFGSGTRLTVV.

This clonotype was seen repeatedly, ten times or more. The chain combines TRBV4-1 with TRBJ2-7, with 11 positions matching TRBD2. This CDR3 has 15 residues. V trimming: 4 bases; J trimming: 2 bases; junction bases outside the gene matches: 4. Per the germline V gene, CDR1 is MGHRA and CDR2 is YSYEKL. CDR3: CASSPGTSGTYEQYF. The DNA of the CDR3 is TGCGCCAGCAGCCCGGGGACTAGCGGAACCTACGAGCAGTACTTC.

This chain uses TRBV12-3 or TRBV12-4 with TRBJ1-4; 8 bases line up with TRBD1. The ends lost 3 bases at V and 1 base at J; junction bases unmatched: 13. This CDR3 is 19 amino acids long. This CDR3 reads CASSFVLFDRGVTNEKLFF. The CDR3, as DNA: TGTGCCAGCAGTTTTGTTCTTTTTGACAGGGGTGTAACTAATGAAAAACTGTTTTTT.

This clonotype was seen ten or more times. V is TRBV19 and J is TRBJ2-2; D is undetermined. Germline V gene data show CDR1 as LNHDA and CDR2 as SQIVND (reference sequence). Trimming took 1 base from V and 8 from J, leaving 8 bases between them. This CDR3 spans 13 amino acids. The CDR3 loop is CASSIVQLGELFF. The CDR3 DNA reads TGTGCCAGTAGTATAGTTCAATTGGGGGAGCTGTTTTTT.

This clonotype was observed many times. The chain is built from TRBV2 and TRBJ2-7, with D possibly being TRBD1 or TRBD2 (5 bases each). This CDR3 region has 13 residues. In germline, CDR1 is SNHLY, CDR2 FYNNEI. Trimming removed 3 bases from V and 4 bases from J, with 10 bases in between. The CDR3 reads CASSEGELYEQYF. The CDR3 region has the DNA TGTGCCAGCAGTGAGGGGGAGTTGTACGAGCAGTACTTC.

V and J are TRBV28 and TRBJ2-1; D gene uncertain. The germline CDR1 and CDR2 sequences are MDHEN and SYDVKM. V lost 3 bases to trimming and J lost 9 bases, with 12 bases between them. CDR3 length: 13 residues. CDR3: CASSFGLTGEQFF. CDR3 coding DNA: TGTGCCAGCAGTTTTGGCCTGACGGGTGAGCAGTTCTTC.

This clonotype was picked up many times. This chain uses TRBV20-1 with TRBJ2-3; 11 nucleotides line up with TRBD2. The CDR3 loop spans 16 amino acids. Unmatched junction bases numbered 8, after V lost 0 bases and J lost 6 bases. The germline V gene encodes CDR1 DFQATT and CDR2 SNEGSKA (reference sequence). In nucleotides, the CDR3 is TGCAGTGCTAGAGATCCAAGGACTAGCGGGTCTGATACGCAGTATTTT. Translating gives CSARDPRTSGSDTQYF.

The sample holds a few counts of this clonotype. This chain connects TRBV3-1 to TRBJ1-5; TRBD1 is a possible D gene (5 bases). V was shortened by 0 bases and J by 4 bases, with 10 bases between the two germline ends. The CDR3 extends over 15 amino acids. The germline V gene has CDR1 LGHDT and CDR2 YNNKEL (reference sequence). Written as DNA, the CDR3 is TGTGCCAGCAGCCAAGACTTGACAGAAAATCAGCCCCAGCATTTT. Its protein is CASSQDLTENQPQHF.

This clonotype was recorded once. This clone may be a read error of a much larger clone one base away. CDR3 residues: CAGSQGLTYNEQFF. Here the CDR3 DNA reads TGTGCCGGCAGCCAGGGACTCACCTACAATGAGCAGTTCTTC. The V and J genes are TRBV7-2 and TRBJ2-1; possible D gene TRBD2, 6 bases. CDR1 SGHTA and CDR2 FQGNSA come from the germline V gene. This CDR3 has 14 amino acids.

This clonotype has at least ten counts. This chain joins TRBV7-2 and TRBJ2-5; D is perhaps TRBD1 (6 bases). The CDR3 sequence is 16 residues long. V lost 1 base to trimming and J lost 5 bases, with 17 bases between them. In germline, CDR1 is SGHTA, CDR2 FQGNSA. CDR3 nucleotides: TGTGCCAGCAGCTTAGTGGGGACAACAAGTTGGGAGACCCAGTACTTC. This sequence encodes CASSLVGTTSWETQYF.

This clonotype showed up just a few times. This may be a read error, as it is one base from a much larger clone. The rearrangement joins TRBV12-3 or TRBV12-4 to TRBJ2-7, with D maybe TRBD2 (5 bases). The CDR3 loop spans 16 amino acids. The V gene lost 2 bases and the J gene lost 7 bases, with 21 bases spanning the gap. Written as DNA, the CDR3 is TGTGCCAGCAGTTTAAAGTTAAGGGCGTGGAGGAGTGAGCAGTACTTC. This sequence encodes CASSLKLRAWRSEQYF.